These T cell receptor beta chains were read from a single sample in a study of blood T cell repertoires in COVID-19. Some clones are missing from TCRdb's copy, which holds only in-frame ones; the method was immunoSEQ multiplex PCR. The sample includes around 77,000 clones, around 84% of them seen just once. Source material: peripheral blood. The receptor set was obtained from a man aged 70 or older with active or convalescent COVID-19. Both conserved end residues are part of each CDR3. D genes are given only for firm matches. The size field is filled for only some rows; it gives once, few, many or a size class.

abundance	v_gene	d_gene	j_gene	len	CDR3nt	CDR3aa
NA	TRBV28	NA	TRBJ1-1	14	TGTGCCAGCAGCTCGCAGGGGTGGGACACTGAAGCTTTCTTT	CASSSQGWDTEAFF
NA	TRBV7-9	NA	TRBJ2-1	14	TGTGCCAGCAGCCAGGGGGACTGGAACAATGAGCAGTTCTTC	CASSQGDWNNEQFF
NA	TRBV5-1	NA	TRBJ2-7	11	TGCGCCAGCAGCTTGGTAGGGGTCCAGTACTTC	CASSLVGVQYF
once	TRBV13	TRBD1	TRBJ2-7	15	TGTGCCAGCAGTCCATACCGACAGGGGAGGTACGAGCAGTACTTC	CASSPYRQGRYEQYF
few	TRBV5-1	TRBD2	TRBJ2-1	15	TGCGCCAGCAGCTTCGCAGTAGCGGGATCAGGGGAGCAGTTCTTC	CASSFAVAGSGEQFF
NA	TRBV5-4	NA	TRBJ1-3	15	TGTGCCAGCAGCTTGGGGGACTTCTCTGGAAACACCATATATTTT	CASSLGDFSGNTIYF
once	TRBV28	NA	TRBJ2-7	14	TGTGCCAGCAGTGCCCAGGGTGGTTGGGGCGAGCAGTACTTC	CASSAQGGWGEQYF
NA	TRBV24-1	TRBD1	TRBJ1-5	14	TGTGCCACCAGCGGCCAGGGGGCTTATCAGCCCCAGCATTTT	CATSGQGAYQPQHF
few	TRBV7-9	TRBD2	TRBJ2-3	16	TGTGCCAGCAGCTTCGGCCAGGGAGCGGGATTAGATACGCAGTATTTT	CASSFGQGAGLDTQYF
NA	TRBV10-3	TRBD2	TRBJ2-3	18	TGTGCCATCAGGGGGCCGGGGGTAGCGGGAGTGAGCACAGATACGCAGTATTTT	CAIRGPGVAGVSTDTQYF
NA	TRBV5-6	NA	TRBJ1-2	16	TGTGCCAGCAGCTTGGTCGGCGACCTAGGTAACTATGGCTACACCTTC	CASSLVGDLGNYGYTF
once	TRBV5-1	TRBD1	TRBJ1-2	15	TGCGCCAGCAGCTCTACCACAGGGGGCCCCAATGGCTACACCTTC	CASSSTTGGPNGYTF
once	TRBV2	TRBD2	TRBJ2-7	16	TGTGCCAGCAGTGGGAGACTAGCGGGAGTAAGGTACGAGCAGTACTTC	CASSGRLAGVRYEQYF
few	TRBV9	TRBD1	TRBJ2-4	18	TGTGCCAGCAGCGCGACCATAGAGCAGGGGGCGGTCAAAAACATTCAGTACTTC	CASSATIEQGAVKNIQYF
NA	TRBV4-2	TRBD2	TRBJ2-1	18	TGTGCCAGCAGCCAAGATCACATGGTGACTAGCGGGGTTAATGAGCAGTTCTTC	CASSQDHMVTSGVNEQFF
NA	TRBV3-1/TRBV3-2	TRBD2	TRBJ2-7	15	TGTGCCAGCAGCCAAGGGGCGGGAGGAGTCAGCGAGCAGTACTTC	CASSQGAGGVSEQYF
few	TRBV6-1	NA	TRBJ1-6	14	TGTGCCAGCAGTGAATATGACAGTAATTCACCCCTCCACTTT	CASSEYDSNSPLHF
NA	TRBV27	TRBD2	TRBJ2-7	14	TGTGCCAGCAGTGCGACTAGCGGTGTTTACGAGCAGTACTTC	CASSATSGVYEQYF
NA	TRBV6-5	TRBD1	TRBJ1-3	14	TGTGCCAGCAGTTACGGACAGGGCTCAAACACCATATATTTT	CASSYGQGSNTIYF
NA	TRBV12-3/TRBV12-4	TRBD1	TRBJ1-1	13	TGTGCCAGCCGACAGGGCGAAGGAATAGAAGCTTTCTTT	CASRQGEGIEAFF
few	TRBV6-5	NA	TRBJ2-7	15	TGTGCCAGCAGTTCCGGAGGGGCCAATTCCTACGAGCAGTACTTC	CASSSGGANSYEQYF
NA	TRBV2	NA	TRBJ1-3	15	TGTGCCAGCAGTCTCGGGGTCTACTCTGGAAACACCATATATTTT	CASSLGVYSGNTIYF
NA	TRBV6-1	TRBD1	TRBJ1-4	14	TGTGCCAGCAGTGAGACAGGGGGTTACGGAAAACTGTTTTTT	CASSETGGYGKLFF
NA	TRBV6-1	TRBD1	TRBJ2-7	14	TGTGCCAGCAGTGAGACAGGGGGCGGGTACGAGCAGTACTTC	CASSETGGGYEQYF
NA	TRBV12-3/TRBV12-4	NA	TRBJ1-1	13	TGTGCCAGCACGCGGCAGTGGAACACTGAAGCTTTCTTT	CASTRQWNTEAFF
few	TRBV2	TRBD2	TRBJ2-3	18	TGTGCCAGCAACCCGGGGCCCTCGACTAGCGGGAAAAATCGGGGGCAGTATTTT	CASNPGPSTSGKNRGQYF
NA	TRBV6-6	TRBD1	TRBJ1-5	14	TGTGCCAGCAGCCAGACAGGGAGAGATCAGCCCCAGCATTTT	CASSQTGRDQPQHF
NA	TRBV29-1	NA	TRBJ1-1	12	TGCAGCGTTGTGAGGCAGTATAATGAAGCTTTCTTT	CSVVRQYNEAFF
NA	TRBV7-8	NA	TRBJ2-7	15	TGTGCCAGCAGCTTACAGGGGTCAGAAATCTACGAGCAGTACTTC	CASSLQGSEIYEQYF
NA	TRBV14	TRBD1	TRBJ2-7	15	TGTGCCAGCAGCCATATGACAGGGGGCGCCTACGAGCAGTACTTC	CASSHMTGGAYEQYF
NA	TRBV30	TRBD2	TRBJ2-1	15	TGTGCCTGGAGTACCCTAGCGGGAGCCCCCAATGAGCAGTTCTTC	CAWSTLAGAPNEQFF
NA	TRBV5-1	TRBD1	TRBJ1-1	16	TGCGCCAGCAGCCTTGGGGACAGGAGAGTGAACACTGAAGCTTTCTTT	CASSLGDRRVNTEAFF
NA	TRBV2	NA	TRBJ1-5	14	TGTGCCAGCAGTGAACAGTATAGCAATCAGCCCCAGCATTTT	CASSEQYSNQPQHF
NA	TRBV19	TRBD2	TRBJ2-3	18	TGTGCCAGTAGTATGCGAGTGCGGGCTAGCGGGTACACAGATACGCAGTATTTT	CASSMRVRASGYTDTQYF
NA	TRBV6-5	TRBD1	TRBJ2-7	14	TGTGCCAGCAGATCCGGGACAGGGGCCTACGAGCAGTACTTC	CASRSGTGAYEQYF
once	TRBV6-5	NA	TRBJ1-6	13	TGTGCCAGCAGCCCAGCCGGGAATTCACCCCTCCACTTT	CASSPAGNSPLHF
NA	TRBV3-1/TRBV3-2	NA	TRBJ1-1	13	TGTGCCAGCAGCCAAGATCCCCTGGGGAGAGCTTTCTTT	CASSQDPLGRAFF
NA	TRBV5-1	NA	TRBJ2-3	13	TGCGCCAGCAGCCTGTCCACTCCAGATACGCAGTATTTT	CASSLSTPDTQYF
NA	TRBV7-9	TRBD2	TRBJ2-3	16	TGTGCCAGCAGCTTATACCTAGCGGCTAGCACAGATACGCAGTATTTT	CASSLYLAASTDTQYF
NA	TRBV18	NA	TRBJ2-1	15	TGTGCCAGCTCACCAGGTATACTAGTGGGCAATGAGCAGTTCTTC	CASSPGILVGNEQFF
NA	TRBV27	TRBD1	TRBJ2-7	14	TGTGCCAGCAGTTTTTCGACAGGGGGATACGAGCAGTACTTC	CASSFSTGGYEQYF
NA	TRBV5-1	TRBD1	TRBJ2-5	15	TGCGCCAGCAGCTTGGAGTGGGACAGCCTAGAGACCCAGTACTTC	CASSLEWDSLETQYF
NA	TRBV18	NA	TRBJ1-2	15	TGTGCCAGCTCACCTACCGGGGGATCTAACTATGGCTACACCTTC	CASSPTGGSNYGYTF
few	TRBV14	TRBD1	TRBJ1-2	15	TGTGCCAGCAGCCAAGGTCTAACAGGGGCTTGGGGCTACACCTTC	CASSQGLTGAWGYTF
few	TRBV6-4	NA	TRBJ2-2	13	TGTGCCAGCAGCCCCTCGCTATCCGGGGAGCTGTTTTTT	CASSPSLSGELFF
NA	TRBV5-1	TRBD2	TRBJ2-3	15	TGCGCCAGCAGCTACCAGACTAGCGGGACAGATACGCAGTATTTT	CASSYQTSGTDTQYF
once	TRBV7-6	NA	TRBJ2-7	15	TGTGCCAGCAGCTCCCACCCAGACAGCCATCTCGAGCAGTACTTC	CASSSHPDSHLEQYF
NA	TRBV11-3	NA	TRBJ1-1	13	TGTGCCAGCAGCTTTCGATCCGACTCTGAAGCTTTCTTT	CASSFRSDSEAFF
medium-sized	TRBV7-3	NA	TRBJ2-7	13	TGTGCCAGCAGCTTGGGGACTCCCGGGGAGCAGTACTTC	CASSLGTPGEQYF